This T cell receptor beta chain was observed in a study of shared clonotypes between healthy human individuals. CD45RA-negative memory and CD45RA+ naive subsets were split from the CD4+ cells. The CDR3 loop spans 12 amino acids. Germline CDR1 and CDR2: SNHLY and FYNNEI. V shed 4 bases and J shed 9 bases, with 11 bases lying between them. This table comes from immunoSEQ multiplex PCR, and its TCRdb copy is limited to in-frame clones, with some not included. The profile shows approximately 2.1 million clones, approximately 93% of them singletons. The material sequenced was naive CD4+ T cells from PBMCs. Subset described: CD45RA+ positively selected. V is TRBV2 and J is TRBJ2-3; TRBD1 might be the D (6 bases). The receptor comes from a man aged 18 to 35 in good health. Some clones in this sample may be carry-over from other donors' samples. CDR3 amino acids: CASSGGQGTQYF. DNA of the CDR3: TGTGCCAGCAGTGGGGGGCAGGGCACGCAGTATTTT.